The 14 T cell receptor beta chains presented below share a single source sample, sequenced in a study of T cell changes during pregnancy in multiple sclerosis (dated 2019 in TCRdb). To prepare the library, the immunoSEQ multiplex PCR assay was applied. This immuneACCESS table, as held by TCRdb, lists in-frame sequences with V and J called but not all clones. Of the missing ones, under half trace to an unresolved V gene in checked studies; the others have no known cause. The sample table shows 47,000 or so clones, and 85% to 95% are seen once. In total, the top ten clones hold 0.4% to 0.6% of the sample. The material was CD4+ T cells from peripheral blood mononuclear cells, obtained in the first trimester of pregnancy. All receptors come from a female donor with multiple sclerosis, enrolled in a pregnancy study.

The chain employs TRBV5-1 and TRBJ2-5; 12 bases map to TRBD2. V lost 3 bases and J lost 2; bases outside the gene matches: 5. CDR3 length: 16 residues. The germline CDR1 and CDR2 sequences are SGHRS and YFSETQ. CDR3 region: CASSSSGGAVQETQYF. The CDR3 DNA reads as TGCGCCAGCAGCTCTAGCGGGGGGGCGGTACAAGAGACCCAGTACTTC.

This clone has a single count. V is TRBV7-2 and J is TRBJ1-2, with no clear D. V was clipped by 5 bases and J by 3 bases, with 10 bases between them. The CDR3 length is 13 residues. The germline V gene encodes CDR1 SGHTA and CDR2 FQGNSA. Here the CDR3 reads CASSPGRDYGYTF. In DNA form, the CDR3 reads TGTGCCAGCAGCCCGGGAAGAGACTATGGCTACACCTTC. Full variable domain (missing parts from reference TRBV7-2 and TRBJ1-2): GAGVSQSPSNKVTEKGKDVELRCDPISGHTALYWYRQSLGQGLEFLIYFQGNSAPDKSGLPSDRFSAERTGGSVSTLTIQRTQQEDSAVYLCASSPGRDYGYTFGSGTRLTVV.

As to this clone: A read error may account for a junction end that differs from germline. The CDR3 DNA reads TGTGCTAGCAGCTTAGAGGAACCTTATTCCCGGGACAAACGTGCACAGGCCGGGGAGCTGTTTTTT. It specifies CASSLEEPYSRDKRAQAGELFF. This chain connects TRBV7-7 to TRBJ2-2; D is perhaps TRBD1 (6 bases). Germline-derived CDR1 and CDR2 are SSHAT and FNYEAQ (reference sequence). CDR3 length: 22 amino acids.

The V call is TRBV5-8, the J call TRBJ2-3, with D unclear. With 3 bases removed from V and 5 bases from J, the gap between germline ends came to 7 bases. The CDR3 is 12 residues long. Looked up from germline, CDR1 is SGHTS and CDR2 is YDEGEE. CDR3 loop: CASSSRLDTQYF. The CDR3 DNA reads as TGTGCCAGCAGCTCACGACTAGATACGCAGTATTTT.

This clone occurred once. CDR3 amino acids: CASSLTDRGTEAFF. In nucleotides, the CDR3 is TGTGCCAGCAGCTTAACGGACAGGGGCACTGAAGCTTTCTTT. V usage is TRBV7-3 and J usage is TRBJ1-1; 9 positions agree with TRBD1. Germline assignment: CDR1 SGHTA and CDR2 FQGTGA. The V segment lost 0 bases and the J segment 4 bases; nucleotides outside the gene matches: 0. The CDR3 sequence is 14 residues long.

This rearrangement joins TRBV5-6 to TRBJ2-3; 10 bases agree with TRBD2. The V and J ends lost 3 bases and 1 base, in that order; junction bases with no gene match: 2. The CDR3 loop spans 15 amino acids. Looked up from germline, CDR1 is SGHDT and CDR2 is YYEEEE. CDR3 residues: CASSWGTSGTDTQYF. Here the CDR3 DNA reads TGTGCCAGCAGCTGGGGGACTAGCGGCACAGATACGCAGTATTTT.

This chain connects TRBV27 to TRBJ2-1, with 15 bases that match TRBD2. This CDR3 spans 14 amino acids. CDR1 is MNHEY, CDR2 SMNVEV, per germline (reference sequence). Trimming took 6 bases from V and 9 from J; bases not matched to a gene: 3. Here the CDR3 DNA reads TGTGCCAGCAGCGGACTAGCGGGGGGGTTTGAGCAGTTCTTC. It yields the protein CASSGLAGGFEQFF.

This chain uses TRBV7-6 with TRBJ2-1, with TRBD1 identical over 7 bases. CDR1 is SGHVS, CDR2 FNYEAQ, per germline. The CDR3 runs 16 residues. V was clipped by 1 base and J by 0 bases; unmatched bases: 3. CDR3 nucleotides: TGTGCCAGCAGCTTAGAATCAGGGGGCTCCTACAATGAGCAGTTCTTC. Translating it yields CASSLESGGSYNEQFF.

The rearrangement joins TRBV25-1 to TRBJ1-1; 9 bases line up with TRBD1. The CDR3 spans 15 residues. V gave up 6 bases and J gave up 0 bases; unmatched junction bases: 5. CDR1 is MGHDK and CDR2 is SYGVNS in the germline V gene. This CDR3 is CASSLQGALNTEAFF. The CDR3 nucleotides read TGTGCCAGCAGCCTACAGGGGGCCTTGAACACTGAAGCTTTCTTT. The full variable domain, rest sourced from reference TRBV25-1 and TRBJ1-1, is EADIYQTPRYLVIGTGKKITLECSQTMGHDKMYWYQQDPGMELHLIHYSYGVNSTEKGDLSSESTVSRIRTEHFPLTLESARPSHTSQYLCASSLQGALNTEAFFGQGTRLTVV.

The sample holds one count of this clone. The gene calls are TRBV5-5 and TRBJ1-6; 7 bases line up with TRBD1. V gave up 4 bases and J gave up 5 bases; unmatched junction bases: 6. From germline, CDR1 is SGHKS and CDR2 YYEKEE (reference sequence). The CDR3 is 15 residues long. CDR3 amino acids: CASSVTGANNSPLHF. Written as DNA, the CDR3 is TGTGCCAGCAGCGTTACAGGGGCCAATAATTCACCCCTCCACTTT.

J is TRBJ1-6 and V is TRBV5-1; tentatively, D is TRBD1 (5 bases). The CDR3 is made up of 16 amino acids. The germline CDR1 and CDR2 sequences are SGHRS and YFSETQ. V dropped 0 bases and J dropped 9 bases, with 16 bases sitting between them. The CDR3 DNA follows: TGCGCCAGCAGCTTGGCCGTAGCGGGGGGTGGTTCACCCCTCCACTTT. This gives the protein CASSLAVAGGGSPLHF.

The chain employs TRBV7-2 and TRBJ2-5, with D tentatively TRBD1 (6 bases). The germline CDR1 and CDR2 sequences are SGHTA and FQGNSA. V dropped 0 bases and J dropped 7 bases, with 12 bases sitting between them. The CDR3 loop spans 14 amino acids. Written as DNA, the CDR3 is TGTGCCAGCAGCTTAGCGGGGGCGCATAGGACCCAGTACTTC. Amino acids: CASSLAGAHRTQYF. The full variable domain, in which reference TRBV7-2 and TRBJ2-5 provide the parts outside the CDR3, is GAGVSQSPSNKVTEKGKDVELRCDPISGHTALYWYRQSLGQGLEFLIYFQGNSAPDKSGLPSDRFSAERTGGSVSTLTIQRTQQEDSAVYLCASSLAGAHRTQYFGPGTRLLVL.

V usage is TRBV30 and J usage is TRBJ2-1, with a tentative D call TRBD1 (6 bases). Trimming cost V 6 bases and J 5 bases, with 17 bases left between them. The CDR3 is made up of 14 amino acids. Germline assignment: CDR1 GTSNPN and CDR2 SVGIG (reference sequence). The CDR3 nucleotides are TGTGCCTGTCCCCGGCAGGGGAACGACAATGAGCAGTTCTTC. It yields the protein CACPRQGNDNEQFF.

The CDR3 bases are TGTGCCAGCCTGGGGACAGGCGGTGGAAACATTCAGTACTTC. It translates to CASLGTGGGNIQYF. This chain links TRBV25-1 with TRBJ2-4; 8 bases fit TRBD1. V was pared by 8 bases and J by 6 bases, with 9 bases of the junction left unmatched. CDR3 length: 14 residues. Germline V gene lookup returns CDR1 MGHDK and CDR2 SYGVNS.